The T cell receptor beta chain under discussion was sequenced for a study of blood T cell repertoires in COVID-19. For the study at large: Acute and convalescent COVID-19 samples came from the United States, Italy and Spain. T cells, B-cell-depleted T cells, or PBMCs provided the cDNA or gDNA that served as material.

The CDR3 loop spans 13 amino acids. V lost 7 bases, J lost 6 bases, and 16 bases lay in between. The table lists this clone with a count of one. Generated by immunoSEQ multiplex PCR, the TCRdb table keeps only in-frame clones and is missing some. This table has around 200,000 clones, roughly nine tenths appearing once. This chain uses TRBV12-3 or TRBV12-4 with TRBJ2-7, with D possibly matching TRBD2 (6 bases). The sequenced sample was peripheral blood. This TCR was recovered from an older man with active or convalescent COVID-19. CDR3 DNA sequence: TGTGCCAGCACCGGGGGAGCGAAGCTCGAGCAGTACTTC. This codes for CASTGGAKLEQYF.